The rows below give T cell receptor beta chains drawn from one sample of a study of T cell responses to AZD1222 COVID-19 vaccine. This table comes from immunoSEQ multiplex PCR, and its TCRdb copy is limited to in-frame clones, with some not included. The sample contains approximately 80,000 clones, approximately 90% of which appear only once. Sequenced material: peripheral blood, taken on day 0 of AZD1222 vaccination. Receptor source: an adult in good health. Both conserved end residues are part of each CDR3. The order of the fields is V gene, J gene, CDR3 length, clone size, D gene, CDR3 DNA, CDR3 protein. A D gene is named only where the DNA matches it firmly. Expanded clones get a size class; other rows say once, few or many, or leave the size out.

v_call: TRBV6-5; j_call: TRBJ2-3; cdr3_length: 14; clone_size: NA; d_call: TRBD2; cdr3_nt: TGTGCCAGCAGTCCCCTAGCGGAGGCAGATACGCAGTATTTT; cdr3_aa: CASSPLAEADTQYF
v_call: TRBV28; j_call: TRBJ1-2; cdr3_length: 13; clone_size: few; d_call: NA; cdr3_nt: TGTGCCAGCAGTCGCGGGATGCAGGATGGCTACACCTTC; cdr3_aa: CASSRGMQDGYTF
v_call: TRBV2; j_call: TRBJ2-5; cdr3_length: 15; clone_size: NA; d_call: TRBD2; cdr3_nt: TGTGCCAGCAGGGATCGGACTAGCGGTGAAGAGACCCAGTACTTC; cdr3_aa: CASRDRTSGEETQYF
v_call: TRBV27; j_call: TRBJ2-3; cdr3_length: 17; clone_size: NA; d_call: NA; cdr3_nt: TGTGCCAGCAGTTCGACGAACCGGGGCCGAGGCACAGATACGCAGTATTTT; cdr3_aa: CASSSTNRGRGTDTQYF
v_call: TRBV18; j_call: TRBJ2-1; cdr3_length: 14; clone_size: NA; d_call: TRBD2; cdr3_nt: TGTGCCAGCTCACCGGGGTTAGCGGGAGAGGCCGCGTTCTTC; cdr3_aa: CASSPGLAGEAAFF
v_call: TRBV7-9; j_call: TRBJ2-5; cdr3_length: 11; clone_size: NA; d_call: NA; cdr3_nt: TGTGCCAGCAGCTCGATGGAGACCCAGTACTTC; cdr3_aa: CASSSMETQYF
v_call: TRBV4-2; j_call: TRBJ2-7; cdr3_length: 15; clone_size: NA; d_call: TRBD2; cdr3_nt: TGTGCCAGCAGCCAAGGCGGTAGCGGGAGTCGGGAGCAGTACTTC; cdr3_aa: CASSQGGSGSREQYF
v_call: TRBV7-3; j_call: TRBJ2-2; cdr3_length: 15; clone_size: NA; d_call: NA; cdr3_nt: TGTGCCAGCAGCTTTCTCGGGTCGAACACCGGGGAGCTGTTTTTT; cdr3_aa: CASSFLGSNTGELFF
v_call: TRBV7-6; j_call: TRBJ2-7; cdr3_length: 18; clone_size: NA; d_call: TRBD2; cdr3_nt: TGTGCCAGCAGCTTAGTACAGGTTTCTAGCGGGAGAATCTACGAGCAGTACTTC; cdr3_aa: CASSLVQVSSGRIYEQYF
v_call: TRBV6-6; j_call: TRBJ1-6; cdr3_length: 16; clone_size: once; d_call: NA; cdr3_nt: TGTGCCAGCAGTACGGGTATTAGCTCCTATAATTCACCCCTCCACTTT; cdr3_aa: CASSTGISSYNSPLHF
v_call: TRBV7-9; j_call: TRBJ1-2; cdr3_length: 14; clone_size: NA; d_call: NA; cdr3_nt: TGTGCCAGCAGCTTATCAGGGTCGGACTATGGCTACACCTTC; cdr3_aa: CASSLSGSDYGYTF
v_call: TRBV5-1; j_call: TRBJ2-1; cdr3_length: 15; clone_size: NA; d_call: NA; cdr3_nt: TGCGCCAGCAGGAACCAACTAGCGCCAGGGGGTCAGCAGTTCTTC; cdr3_aa: CASRNQLAPGGQQFF
v_call: TRBV7-8; j_call: TRBJ2-7; cdr3_length: 13; clone_size: NA; d_call: NA; cdr3_nt: TGTGCCAGCAGCTTATCCAGGGATGGCGAGCAGTACTTC; cdr3_aa: CASSLSRDGEQYF
v_call: TRBV3-1/TRBV3-2; j_call: TRBJ1-3; cdr3_length: 14; clone_size: once; d_call: NA; cdr3_nt: TGTGCCAGCACCCCCAGCGGCTCTGGAAACACCATATATTTT; cdr3_aa: CASTPSGSGNTIYF
v_call: TRBV13; j_call: TRBJ1-1; cdr3_length: 15; clone_size: few; d_call: TRBD1; cdr3_nt: TGTGCCAGCAGTTTCACAGGGGGTATGAACACTGAAGCTTTCTTT; cdr3_aa: CASSFTGGMNTEAFF
v_call: TRBV7-2; j_call: TRBJ1-1; cdr3_length: 16; clone_size: NA; d_call: TRBD1; cdr3_nt: TGTGCCAGCAGCATCAGGACAGGGGGAATGAACACTGAAGCTTTCTTT; cdr3_aa: CASSIRTGGMNTEAFF
v_call: TRBV10-3; j_call: TRBJ1-1; cdr3_length: 15; clone_size: few; d_call: NA; cdr3_nt: TGTGCCATCAGCGGCCCTCAAGGCCAGAGGACTGAAGCTTTCTTT; cdr3_aa: CAISGPQGQRTEAFF
v_call: TRBV5-1; j_call: TRBJ2-3; cdr3_length: 15; clone_size: NA; d_call: NA; cdr3_nt: TGCGCCAGCAGCACTGGACTTGGAGGGACAGATACGCAGTATTTT; cdr3_aa: CASSTGLGGTDTQYF
v_call: TRBV19; j_call: TRBJ2-5; cdr3_length: 18; clone_size: NA; d_call: TRBD2; cdr3_nt: TGTGCCAGTAGTAGTTACGGGAGGGCGGATTTTGGACAAGAGACCCAGTACTTC; cdr3_aa: CASSSYGRADFGQETQYF
v_call: TRBV9; j_call: TRBJ2-7; cdr3_length: 13; clone_size: NA; d_call: NA; cdr3_nt: TGTGCCAGCAGCCCCCGTACTAGTAACGAGCAGTACTTC; cdr3_aa: CASSPRTSNEQYF
v_call: TRBV24-1; j_call: TRBJ1-2; cdr3_length: 13; clone_size: NA; d_call: TRBD1; cdr3_nt: TGTGCCACCAGTGATACAGGGGGCTATGGCTACACCTTC; cdr3_aa: CATSDTGGYGYTF
v_call: TRBV28; j_call: TRBJ1-1; cdr3_length: 16; clone_size: once; d_call: NA; cdr3_nt: TGTGCCAGCAGCCCCCCGGGGGGGCGCGGGAACACTGAAGCTTTCTTT; cdr3_aa: CASSPPGGRGNTEAFF
v_call: TRBV15; j_call: TRBJ1-1; cdr3_length: 14; clone_size: NA; d_call: NA; cdr3_nt: TGTGCCACCAGCAGTCATCAGGGCGGGACTGAAGCTTTCTTT; cdr3_aa: CATSSHQGGTEAFF
v_call: TRBV5-1; j_call: TRBJ2-7; cdr3_length: 13; clone_size: once; d_call: NA; cdr3_nt: TGCGCCAGCAGCTTGGTCATCCCTTACGAGCAGTACTTC; cdr3_aa: CASSLVIPYEQYF